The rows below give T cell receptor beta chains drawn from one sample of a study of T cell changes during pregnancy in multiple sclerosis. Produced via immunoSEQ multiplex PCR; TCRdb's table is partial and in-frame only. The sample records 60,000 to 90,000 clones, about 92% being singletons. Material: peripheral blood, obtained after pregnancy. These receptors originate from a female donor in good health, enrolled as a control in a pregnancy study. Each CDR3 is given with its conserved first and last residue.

CDR3 protein: CASSGPTNEQFF
J gene: TRBJ2-1
CDR3 length: 12
V gene: TRBV5-1

CDR3 protein: CASSPGGAQAGELFF
J gene: TRBJ2-2
CDR3 length: 15
V gene: TRBV7-3

CDR3 protein: CASSLSQLAGELFF
J gene: TRBJ2-2
CDR3 length: 14
V gene: TRBV7-7

CDR3 protein: CASSASSNQPQHF
J gene: TRBJ1-5
CDR3 length: 13
V gene: TRBV6-4

CDR3 protein: CASSERPGLAGGTDTQYF
J gene: TRBJ2-3
CDR3 length: 18
V gene: TRBV5-1

CDR3 protein: CATSRDTSAANEKLFF
J gene: TRBJ1-4
CDR3 length: 16
V gene: TRBV15

CDR3 protein: CASSLLSWTGLGDTQYF
J gene: TRBJ2-3
CDR3 length: 17
V gene: TRBV18

CDR3 protein: CASSFRLNTEAFF
J gene: TRBJ1-1
CDR3 length: 13
V gene: TRBV5-1

CDR3 protein: CASSGGPQEPLHF
J gene: TRBJ1-6
CDR3 length: 13
V gene: TRBV10-1

CDR3 protein: CAWSTESNQPQHF
J gene: TRBJ1-5
CDR3 length: 13
V gene: TRBV30

CDR3 protein: CASSVNGGYEQYF
J gene: TRBJ2-7
CDR3 length: 13
V gene: TRBV2

CDR3 protein: CASSSGAGSYEQYF
J gene: TRBJ2-7
CDR3 length: 14
V gene: TRBV7-6

CDR3 protein: CASSLAPAARAFF
J gene: TRBJ1-1
CDR3 length: 13
V gene: TRBV7-8

CDR3 protein: CASSRGAGQETQYF
J gene: TRBJ2-5
CDR3 length: 14
V gene: TRBV25-1

CDR3 protein: CASSLGRRETHEQYF
J gene: TRBJ2-7
CDR3 length: 15
V gene: TRBV7-3

CDR3 protein: CASSLGESTDTQYF
J gene: TRBJ2-3
CDR3 length: 14
V gene: TRBV5-1

CDR3 protein: CASEQETQYF
J gene: TRBJ2-5
CDR3 length: 10
V gene: TRBV6-1

CDR3 protein: CASSVVETAYGYTF
J gene: TRBJ1-2
CDR3 length: 14
V gene: TRBV9

CDR3 protein: CASSLGDRGTEQYF
J gene: TRBJ2-7
CDR3 length: 14
V gene: TRBV5-1

CDR3 protein: CASIAGVNTGELFF
J gene: TRBJ2-2
CDR3 length: 14
V gene: TRBV7-9

CDR3 protein: CASSDYTGRNQPQHF
J gene: TRBJ1-5
CDR3 length: 15
V gene: TRBV6-4

CDR3 protein: CAWSPSSYNSPLHF
J gene: TRBJ1-6
CDR3 length: 14
V gene: TRBV30

CDR3 protein: CASSRQGVKYF
J gene: TRBJ2-7
CDR3 length: 11
V gene: TRBV19

CDR3 protein: CASSLILAGVGNNEQFF
J gene: TRBJ2-1
CDR3 length: 17
V gene: TRBV7-2

CDR3 protein: CASSPRDRGLFF
J gene: TRBJ2-1
CDR3 length: 12
V gene: TRBV19

CDR3 protein: CATSAANTGELFF
J gene: TRBJ2-2
CDR3 length: 13
V gene: TRBV2

CDR3 protein: CASSLDGGRYEQYF
J gene: TRBJ2-7
CDR3 length: 14
V gene: TRBV5-1

CDR3 protein: CAWKSGANTGELFF
J gene: TRBJ2-2
CDR3 length: 14
V gene: TRBV30

CDR3 protein: CASSPGLAGGISYNEQFF
J gene: TRBJ2-1
CDR3 length: 18
V gene: TRBV4-1

CDR3 protein: CASTSGSGANVLTF
J gene: TRBJ2-6
CDR3 length: 14
V gene: TRBV5-1

CDR3 protein: CASSQGGTQYF
J gene: TRBJ2-5
CDR3 length: 11
V gene: TRBV7-7

CDR3 protein: CASSQILGSSYNEQFF
J gene: TRBJ2-1
CDR3 length: 16
V gene: TRBV11-2

CDR3 protein: CASSLWDKGTGELFF
J gene: TRBJ2-2
CDR3 length: 15
V gene: TRBV28

CDR3 protein: CASSQLTSGVADTQYF
J gene: TRBJ2-3
CDR3 length: 16
V gene: TRBV7-3

CDR3 protein: CASSTRAGVDEQYF
J gene: TRBJ2-7
CDR3 length: 14
V gene: TRBV27

CDR3 protein: CASSLDSRSSYNSPLHF
J gene: TRBJ1-6
CDR3 length: 17
V gene: TRBV5-4

CDR3 protein: CSVKGVTSTDTQYF
J gene: TRBJ2-3
CDR3 length: 14
V gene: TRBV29-1

CDR3 protein: CAIRRGGGPYEQYF
J gene: TRBJ2-7
CDR3 length: 14
V gene: TRBV10-3

CDR3 protein: CASSTDRGGNQPQHF
J gene: TRBJ1-5
CDR3 length: 15
V gene: TRBV19

CDR3 protein: CASSPGTGDLIGYTF
J gene: TRBJ1-2
CDR3 length: 15
V gene: TRBV7-9

CDR3 protein: CASSEVPDYYYYEQYF
J gene: TRBJ2-7
CDR3 length: 16
V gene: TRBV6-1

CDR3 protein: CASSLGFAGGLSTDTQYF
J gene: TRBJ2-3
CDR3 length: 18
V gene: TRBV4-1

CDR3 protein: CASSLDSRNTIYF
J gene: TRBJ1-3
CDR3 length: 13
V gene: TRBV7-2

CDR3 protein: CASSYSTSGNTGELFF
J gene: TRBJ2-2
CDR3 length: 16
V gene: TRBV6-5

CDR3 protein: CASRHEHFLDRPNIQYF
J gene: TRBJ2-4
CDR3 length: 17
V gene: TRBV2

CDR3 protein: CASSLPGPGQGVNTEAFF
J gene: TRBJ1-1
CDR3 length: 18
V gene: TRBV28

CDR3 protein: CASSSAGEGQPQHF
J gene: TRBJ1-5
CDR3 length: 14
V gene: TRBV28

CDR3 protein: CASSLILAGVQFF
J gene: TRBJ2-1
CDR3 length: 13
V gene: TRBV7-8

CDR3 protein: CAISLSGPKETQYF
J gene: TRBJ2-5
CDR3 length: 14
V gene: TRBV10-3

CDR3 protein: CASRSAGGRPYEQYF
J gene: TRBJ2-7
CDR3 length: 15
V gene: TRBV11-1

CDR3 protein: CATRPHGQALGYEQYF
J gene: TRBJ2-7
CDR3 length: 16
V gene: TRBV19

CDR3 protein: CASSLEGLAGAMGQFF
J gene: TRBJ2-1
CDR3 length: 16
V gene: TRBV5-1

CDR3 protein: CASSVLGGRADTQYF
J gene: TRBJ2-3
CDR3 length: 15
V gene: TRBV7-8

CDR3 protein: CATSRDREGEKLFF
J gene: TRBJ1-4
CDR3 length: 14
V gene: TRBV15

CDR3 protein: CAISESGGNTEAFF
J gene: TRBJ1-1
CDR3 length: 14
V gene: TRBV10-3

CDR3 protein: CASSPTRDRVRDTIYF
J gene: TRBJ1-3
CDR3 length: 16
V gene: TRBV28

CDR3 protein: CASSQGGPGTGELFF
J gene: TRBJ2-2
CDR3 length: 15
V gene: TRBV7-3